This T cell receptor beta chain was observed in a study of shared clonotypes between healthy human individuals. General observations from the study: Despite large depth, sorted-subset datasets appeared incompletely sequenced. A reduction in generation probabilities was seen for non-shared clonotypes relative to those shared by all four donors. The expectation was that sequencing depth would affect clonotype sharing among donors.

This clone was detected only a few times. Antigen unknown. Additional DNA sequences in this sample encode the identical CDR3. Original processing methods: Without quality scores, immunoSEQ junctional reads could not be filtered like full-length reads. Some clones are missing from TCRdb's copy, which holds only in-frame ones; the method was immunoSEQ multiplex PCR. From that table come the V and J calls and clone size; the DNA was used to work out D and trimming. The table shows about 1.1 million clones, with roughly 80% occurring only once. This CDR3 spans 15 amino acids. CDR1 is MNHEY and CDR2 is SVGAGI in the germline V gene. V dropped 5 bases and J dropped 2 bases, with 13 bases sitting between them.

This sequence joins TRBV6-5 and TRBJ1-5; weak D call: TRBD1 (5 bases). This sequence originates from a man aged 18 to 30 in good health. Some clones in this sample may be carry-over from other donors' samples. Sequencing was performed on memory CD4+ T cells from PBMCs. Subset defined: CD45RA-negative fraction. The CDR3 sequence is CASSPTGRGNQPQHF. CDR3 coding DNA: TGTGCCAGCAGTCCGACCGGCAGGGGCAATCAGCCCCAGCATTTT.